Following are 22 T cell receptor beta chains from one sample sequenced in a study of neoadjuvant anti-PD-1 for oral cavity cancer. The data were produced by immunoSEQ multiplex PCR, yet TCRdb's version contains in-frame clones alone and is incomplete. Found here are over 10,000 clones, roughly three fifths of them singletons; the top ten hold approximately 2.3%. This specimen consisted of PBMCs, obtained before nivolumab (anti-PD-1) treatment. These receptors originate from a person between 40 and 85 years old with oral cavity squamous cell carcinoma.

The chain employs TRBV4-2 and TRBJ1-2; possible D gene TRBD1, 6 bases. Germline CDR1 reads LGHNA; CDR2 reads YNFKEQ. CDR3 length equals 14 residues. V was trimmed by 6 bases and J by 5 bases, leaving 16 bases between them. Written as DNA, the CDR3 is TGTGCCAGCAGTACAGGGAAGTCGCTTTATGGCTACACCTTC. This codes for CASSTGKSLYGYTF.

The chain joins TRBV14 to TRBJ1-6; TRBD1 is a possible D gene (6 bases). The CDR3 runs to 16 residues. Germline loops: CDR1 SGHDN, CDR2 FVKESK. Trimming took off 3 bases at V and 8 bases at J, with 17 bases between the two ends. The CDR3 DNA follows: TGTGCCAGCAGCCACGGGGGCCGAGGTTGGTATTCACCCCTCCACTTT. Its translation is CASSHGGRGWYSPLHF.

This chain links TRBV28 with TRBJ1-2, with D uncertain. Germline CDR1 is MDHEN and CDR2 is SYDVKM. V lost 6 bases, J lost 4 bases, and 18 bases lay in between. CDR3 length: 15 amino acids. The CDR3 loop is CASRDPRRRFYGYTF. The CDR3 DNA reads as TGTGCCAGCAGGGACCCTAGGAGGAGGTTCTATGGCTACACCTTC.

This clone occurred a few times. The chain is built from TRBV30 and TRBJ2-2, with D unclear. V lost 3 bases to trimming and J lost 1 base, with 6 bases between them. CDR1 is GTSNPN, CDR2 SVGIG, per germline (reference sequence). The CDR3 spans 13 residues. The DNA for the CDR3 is TGTGCCTGGAGAAGGCAGAACACCGGGGAGCTGTTTTTT. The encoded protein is CAWRRQNTGELFF.

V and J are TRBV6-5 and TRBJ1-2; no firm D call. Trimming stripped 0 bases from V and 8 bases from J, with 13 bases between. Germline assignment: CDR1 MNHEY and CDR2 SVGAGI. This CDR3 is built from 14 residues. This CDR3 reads CASSYSGPSEGYTF. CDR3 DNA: TGTGCCAGCAGTTACTCTGGGCCGAGCGAGGGCTACACCTTC.

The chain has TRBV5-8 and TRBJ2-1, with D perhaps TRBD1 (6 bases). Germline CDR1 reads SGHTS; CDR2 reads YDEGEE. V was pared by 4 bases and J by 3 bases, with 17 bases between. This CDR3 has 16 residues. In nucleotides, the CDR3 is TGTGCCAGCAGCGGCAGGGGAAGTAACCACTACAATGAGCAGTTCTTC. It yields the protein CASSGRGSNHYNEQFF.

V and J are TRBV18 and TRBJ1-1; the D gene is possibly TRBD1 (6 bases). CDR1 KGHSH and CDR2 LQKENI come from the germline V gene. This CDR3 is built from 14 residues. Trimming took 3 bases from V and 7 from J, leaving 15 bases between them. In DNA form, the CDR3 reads TGTGCCAGCTCACCCGTAGGACAGAGAATTGAAGCTTTCTTT. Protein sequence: CASSPVGQRIEAFF.

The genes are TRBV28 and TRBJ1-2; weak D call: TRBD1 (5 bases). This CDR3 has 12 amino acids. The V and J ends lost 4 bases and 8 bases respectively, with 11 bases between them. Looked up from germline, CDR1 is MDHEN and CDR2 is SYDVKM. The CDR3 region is CASSYRTPGYTF. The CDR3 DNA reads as TGTGCCAGCAGTTACAGGACCCCGGGCTACACCTTC.

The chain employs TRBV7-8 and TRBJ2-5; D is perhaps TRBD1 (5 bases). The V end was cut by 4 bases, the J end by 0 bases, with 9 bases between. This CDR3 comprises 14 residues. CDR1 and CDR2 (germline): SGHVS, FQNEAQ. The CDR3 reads CASSSDMYQETQYF. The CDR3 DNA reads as TGTGCCAGCAGCTCGGACATGTACCAAGAGACCCAGTACTTC. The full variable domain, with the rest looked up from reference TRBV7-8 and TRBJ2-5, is GAGVSQSPRYKVAKRGQDVALRCDPISGHVSLFWYQQALGQGPEFLTYFQNEAQLDKSGLPSDRFFAERPEGSVSTLKIQRTQQEDSAVYLCASSSDMYQETQYFGPGTRLLVL.

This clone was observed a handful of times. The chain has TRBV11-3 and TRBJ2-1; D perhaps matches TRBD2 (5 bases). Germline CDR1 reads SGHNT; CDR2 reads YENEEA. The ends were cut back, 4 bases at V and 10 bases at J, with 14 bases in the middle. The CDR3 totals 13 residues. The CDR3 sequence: CASSSKRFGEQFF. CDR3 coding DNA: TGTGCCAGCAGCTCCAAGCGGTTCGGGGAGCAGTTCTTC.

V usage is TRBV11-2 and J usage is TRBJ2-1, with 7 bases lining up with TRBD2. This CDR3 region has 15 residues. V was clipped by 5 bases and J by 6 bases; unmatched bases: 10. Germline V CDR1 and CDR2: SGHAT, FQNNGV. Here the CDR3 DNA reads TGTGCCAGCAGCCTTCGGACTAGTCGGGCCAATGAGCAGTTCTTC. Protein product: CASSLRTSRANEQFF.

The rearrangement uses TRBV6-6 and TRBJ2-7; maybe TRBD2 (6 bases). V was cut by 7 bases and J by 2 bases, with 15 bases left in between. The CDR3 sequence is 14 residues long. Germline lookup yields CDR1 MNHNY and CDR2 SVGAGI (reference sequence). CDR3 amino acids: CASTSGWEAYEQYF. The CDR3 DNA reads TGTGCCAGCACTTCCGGCTGGGAGGCCTACGAGCAGTACTTC.

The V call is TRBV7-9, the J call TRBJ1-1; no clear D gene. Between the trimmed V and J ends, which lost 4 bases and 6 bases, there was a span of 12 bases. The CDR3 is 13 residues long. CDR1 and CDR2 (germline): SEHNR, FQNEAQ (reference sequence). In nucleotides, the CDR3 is TGTGCCAGCAGCTCGGTGGGGAGCCCTGAAGCTTTCTTT. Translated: CASSSVGSPEAFF.

The chain's CDR3 is CASRVRGWNGELFF. CDR3 bases: TGTGCCAGCAGAGTCAGGGGGTGGAACGGGGAGCTGTTTTTT. The rearrangement joins TRBV28 to TRBJ2-2, with 7 bases aligning to TRBD1. The CDR3 covers 14 residues. Germline loops: CDR1 MDHEN, CDR2 SYDVKM. V shed 6 bases and J 7 bases; nucleotides not matched to a gene: 8.

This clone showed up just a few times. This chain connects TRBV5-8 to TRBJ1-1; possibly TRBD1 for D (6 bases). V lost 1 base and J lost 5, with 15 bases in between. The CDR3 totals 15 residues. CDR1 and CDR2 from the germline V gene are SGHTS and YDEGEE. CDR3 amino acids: CASSLLQAQGTEAFF. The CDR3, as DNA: TGTGCCAGCAGCTTGCTGCAGGCTCAGGGGACTGAAGCTTTCTTT.

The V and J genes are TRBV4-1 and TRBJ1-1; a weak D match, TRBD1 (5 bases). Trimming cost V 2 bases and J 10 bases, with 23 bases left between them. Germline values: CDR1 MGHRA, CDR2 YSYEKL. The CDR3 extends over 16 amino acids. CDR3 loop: CASSQPPRRGRGGAFF. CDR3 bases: TGCGCCAGCAGCCAACCCCCTCGTAGAGGACGGGGGGGAGCTTTCTTT.

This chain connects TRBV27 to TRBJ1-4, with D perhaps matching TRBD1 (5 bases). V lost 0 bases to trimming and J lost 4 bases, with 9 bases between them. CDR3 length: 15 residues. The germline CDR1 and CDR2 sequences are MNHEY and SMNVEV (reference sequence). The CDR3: CASSLSYRFNEKLFF. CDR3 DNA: TGTGCCAGCAGTTTATCGTACAGGTTTAATGAAAAACTGTTTTTT.

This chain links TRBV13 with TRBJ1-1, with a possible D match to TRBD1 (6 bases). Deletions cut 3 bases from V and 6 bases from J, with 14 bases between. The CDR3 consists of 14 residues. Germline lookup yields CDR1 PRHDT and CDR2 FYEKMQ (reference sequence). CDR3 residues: CASSFRGGGSEAFF. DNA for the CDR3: TGTGCCAGCAGCTTCAGGGGCGGGGGATCTGAAGCTTTCTTT.

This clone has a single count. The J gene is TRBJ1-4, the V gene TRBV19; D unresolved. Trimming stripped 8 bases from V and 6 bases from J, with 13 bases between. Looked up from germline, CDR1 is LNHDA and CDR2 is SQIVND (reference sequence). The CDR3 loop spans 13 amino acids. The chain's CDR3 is CASRIGLDEKLFF. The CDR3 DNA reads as TGTGCCAGTCGAATCGGGTTAGATGAAAAACTGTTTTTT.

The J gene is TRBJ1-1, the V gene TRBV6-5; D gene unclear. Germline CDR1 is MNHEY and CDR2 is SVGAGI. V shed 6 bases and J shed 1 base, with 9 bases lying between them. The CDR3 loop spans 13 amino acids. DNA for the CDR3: TGTGCCAGCAGAAACCGGGGGAACACTGAAGCTTTCTTT. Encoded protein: CASRNRGNTEAFF.

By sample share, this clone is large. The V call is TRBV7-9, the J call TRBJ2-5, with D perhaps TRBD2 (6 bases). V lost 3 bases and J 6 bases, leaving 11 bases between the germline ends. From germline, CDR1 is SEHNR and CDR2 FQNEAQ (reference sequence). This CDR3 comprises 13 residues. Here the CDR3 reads CASSFGGVKTQYF. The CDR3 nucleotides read TGTGCCAGCAGCTTCGGCGGGGTGAAGACCCAGTACTTC.

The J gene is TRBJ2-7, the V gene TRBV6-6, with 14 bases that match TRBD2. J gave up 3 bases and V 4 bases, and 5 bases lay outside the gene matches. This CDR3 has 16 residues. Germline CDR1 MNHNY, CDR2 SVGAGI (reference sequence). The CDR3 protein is CASSFSTSGRGYEQYF. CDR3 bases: TGTGCCAGCAGTTTCTCGACTAGCGGGAGGGGCTACGAGCAGTACTTC.